This T cell receptor (beta chain) came from a study of T cell responses to AZD1222 COVID-19 vaccine. Study results and limitations: Spike-specific TCR breadth rose after two AZD1222 doses, and depth rose as well. Baseline testing showed seropositivity in only six or seven AZD1222 recipients.

This table comes from immunoSEQ multiplex PCR, and its TCRdb copy is limited to in-frame clones, with some not included. This table holds fewer than 200,000 clones, 92% found once. Trimming cost V 1 base and J 6 bases, with 4 bases left between them. There are 12 residues in the CDR3. Germline loops: CDR1 LGHNA, CDR2 YSLEER. With respect to this clone: Its antigen is as yet unknown.

Material: peripheral blood, obtained on day 0 of MenACWY control vaccination. The TCR was taken from an adult in good health. The chain recombines TRBV4-3 with TRBJ2-1, with no clear D. The CDR3 nucleotides read TGCGCCAGCAGCCAAGGCTTCAATGAGCAGTTCTTC. It encodes CASSQGFNEQFF.